These T cell receptor beta chains were read from a single sample in a study of beta chain features in type 1 diabetes. Data came from immunoSEQ multiplex PCR; TCRdb stores just in-frame clones and leaves some out. Altogether 200,000 to 250,000 clones are present, 12% to 15% being singletons, with the ten largest covering approximately 0.024%. What was sequenced was naive CD4+ T cells from blood. Receptor source: a woman in her 40s in good health. CDR3s include the opening cysteine and the closing phenylalanine or tryptophan. Each record gives: clone size, D gene, J gene, CDR3 length, V gene, CDR3 protein. D genes are given only for firm matches. Size is stated for part of the rows, as once, few or many counts, or as a class when the clone is expanded.

>many|.|TRBJ2-7|11|TRBV7-2
CASSPLYEQYF
>.|.|TRBJ1-2|15|TRBV18
CASSPNPHSPDGYTF
>.|.|TRBJ1-1|15|TRBV27
CASSHWGGANTEAFF
>.|.|TRBJ2-7|13|TRBV18
CASSPPNLGEQYF
>few|TRBD2|TRBJ2-1|14|TRBV4-3
CASSLAGGLNEQFF
>few|.|TRBJ2-2|15|TRBV5-1
CASSYRVEYTGELFF
>.|TRBD1|TRBJ2-5|15|TRBV5-4
CASSLVGGSGETQYF
>.|TRBD1|TRBJ2-7|16|TRBV7-6
CASSLASWQGAGEQYF
>.|TRBD1|TRBJ2-7|16|TRBV7-9
CASSVVVGTGGYEQYF
>few|TRBD1|TRBJ2-1|16|TRBV27
CASSFLSGTGNNEQFF
>.|.|TRBJ1-1|13|TRBV5-1
CASSPTGLGEAFF
>.|TRBD1|TRBJ1-2|12|TRBV10-3
CAARTGEDGYTF
>.|.|TRBJ1-1|13|TRBV5-1
CASSLAGRSEAFF
>.|.|TRBJ2-7|15|TRBV6-5
CASSKLTEFSYEQYF
>.|TRBD1|TRBJ1-2|15|TRBV9
CASSQGTGDNYGYTF
>few|.|TRBJ1-2|16|TRBV10-3
CAIRGRQDTTNYGYTF
>few|.|TRBJ2-5|15|TRBV4-1
CASSQGRLSQETQYF
>.|.|TRBJ2-3|13|TRBV11-2
CASRRLGGDTQYF
>few|TRBD2|TRBJ2-1|16|TRBV10-3
CAIRTERGAAYNEQFF
>few|.|TRBJ2-5|14|TRBV6-5
CASSYVGRAETQYF
>.|TRBD1|TRBJ1-1|13|TRBV2
CASNGYRGPEAFF
>.|.|TRBJ2-1|17|TRBV7-9
CASSFGGLARTYNEQFF
>few|TRBD1|TRBJ2-4|17|TRBV4-1
CASSHQTQGVAKNIQYF
>few|.|TRBJ2-5|13|TRBV9
CASSVTLSETQYF
>few|.|TRBJ1-1|15|TRBV6-5
CASSPLIGANTEAFF
>.|.|TRBJ2-1|16|TRBV27
CASSLIDTSSYNEQFF
>.|.|TRBJ1-5|16|TRBV6-6
CASTPRPGGSNQPQHF
>.|TRBD1|TRBJ1-2|14|TRBV5-8
CASSSEQGWHGYTF
>few|TRBD1|TRBJ1-2|11|TRBV20-1
CSARQGAGYTF
>.|TRBD2|TRBJ2-5|16|TRBV7-2
CASSPWGLAVQETQYF
>.|.|TRBJ1-1|16|TRBV9
CASSVASTGQNTEAFF
>few|.|TRBJ2-3|15|TRBV7-2
CASSLTPRGTDTQYF
>.|TRBD2|TRBJ2-3|17|TRBV5-4
CASSPREAGGGTDTQYF
>many|.|TRBJ2-3|14|TRBV7-9
CASSLVAGTDTQYF
>few|TRBD1|TRBJ1-5|18|TRBV4-2
CASSPVGQQIYSNQPQHF
>few|.|TRBJ1-1|14|TRBV18
CASSPSQPNTEAFF
>.|.|TRBJ1-3|14|TRBV7-9
CASRRGGSGNTIYF
>.|TRBD1|TRBJ1-2|13|TRBV6-5
CASRPDRDYGYTF
>.|TRBD2|TRBJ2-3|17|TRBV4-2
CASSQDPSGGVTDTQYF
>.|.|TRBJ2-3|16|TRBV7-9
CASSLGMRTVADTQYF
>.|TRBD1|TRBJ2-7|14|TRBV11-2
CASSARTGDHEQYF
>.|.|TRBJ1-1|14|TRBV12-5
CASGLAIMNTEAFF
>.|.|TRBJ2-7|16|TRBV19
CASRESDSGLLYEQYF
>few|TRBD2|TRBJ2-2|15|TRBV11-2
CASSGTSGATGELFF
>.|.|TRBJ1-3|18|TRBV7-6
CASSLVAPGLISGNTIYF
>few|TRBD2|TRBJ2-3|15|TRBV7-7
CASSLDGGAADTQYF
>few|TRBD2|TRBJ2-3|15|TRBV4-2
CASSQELAGGDTQYF
>few|TRBD1|TRBJ1-2|15|TRBV5-6
CASSLAGTGGGGYTF
>few|TRBD1|TRBJ1-2|15|TRBV7-2
CASSKQGGQLYGYTF
>.|TRBD1|TRBJ1-2|16|TRBV9
CASSHAGGRGYYGYTF
>.|.|TRBJ1-1|13|TRBV7-9
CASSLVSYTEAFF
>few|TRBD2|TRBJ2-1|16|TRBV7-2
CASSTSGGNSYNEQFF
>.|.|TRBJ2-1|16|TRBV18
CASSSAGHNSYNEQFF